Presented here are 25 T cell receptor beta chains from one specimen sequenced in a study of T cells expressing NK-cell markers. TCRdb reprocessed the 5' RACE reads and keeps a single row for each CDR3 protein, giving no DNA. Recorded here are 500,000 to 700,000 distinct CDR3 sequences; the top ten clones represent under 4.5%. The sequencing sample was made of blood T cells: a sorted CD56 or NKG2C T cell subset, CD4+ or CD8+ T cells, or bulk PBMC T cells (not recorded which). These receptors were obtained from a man aged 18 to 29 in good health.

The genes are TRBV12-3 or TRBV12-4 and TRBJ1-5; without DNA, the TCRdb call of TRBD1 cannot be checked. The CDR3 runs 15 residues. CDR3 amino acids: CASSPRAGQGQPQHF.

The CDR3 sequence: CASSFVLAGGHTDTQYF. The chain carries TRBV28 and TRBJ2-3; TCRdb gives TRBD2 as the D gene, but with no DNA this cannot be confirmed. The CDR3 is made up of 17 amino acids. Germline loops: CDR1 MDHEN, CDR2 SYDVKM.

V usage is TRBV28 and J usage is TRBJ1-6. CDR1 is MDHEN and CDR2 is SYDVKM in the germline V gene. This CDR3 contains 12 residues. CDR3 loop: CASLTDNSPLHF. Filled out from reference TRBV28 and TRBJ1-6, the complete variable domain reads DVKVTQSSRYLVKRTGEKVFLECVQDMDHENMFWYRQDPGLGLRLIYFSYDVKMKEKGDIPEGYSVSREKKERFSLILESASTNQTSMYLCASLTDNSPLHFGNGTRLTVT.

CDR3 protein: CASSDRGLAKNIQYF. The chain links TRBV6-1 to TRBJ2-4; the TCRdb call, TRBD1, lacks DNA for checking. Germline V gene data show CDR1 as MNHNS and CDR2 as SASEGT. The CDR3 totals 15 residues.

The chain has TRBV12-3 or TRBV12-4 and TRBJ2-5; TCRdb's assignment of TRBD1 cannot be checked, as there is no DNA. The CDR3 sequence is 13 residues long. The CDR3 spells CASSLDREETQYF.

This sequence joins TRBV10-3 and TRBJ2-1; TCRdb picks TRBD1, but there is no DNA to check that call. Germline CDR1 and CDR2: ENHRY and SYGVKD. This CDR3 is 15 amino acids long. CDR3 protein: CAINSGGRSYNEQFF.

This sequence joins TRBV20-1 and TRBJ2-3; the TCRdb call, TRBD2, lacks DNA for checking. Germline V gene sequence: CDR1 DFQATT, CDR2 SNEGSKA (reference sequence). The CDR3 totals 17 residues. The CDR3 loop reads CSASGPIAGGITDTQYF.

The chain has TRBV30 and TRBJ1-1. Germline-derived CDR1 and CDR2 are GTSNPN and SVGIG (reference sequence). The CDR3 has 15 amino acids. The CDR3 spells CAWSVNNGWDTEAFF.

The chain links TRBV27 to TRBJ1-1; the D call of TRBD1 rests on TCRdb alone, since no DNA is present to check it. Looked up from germline, CDR1 is MNHEY and CDR2 is SMNVEV (reference sequence). The CDR3 is made up of 18 amino acids. CDR3 residues: CASSFLSGQGREDTEAFF.

The chain recombines TRBV6-2 or TRBV6-3 with TRBJ2-5; the D call of TRBD1 rests on TCRdb alone, since no DNA is present to check it. The length of the CDR3 is 15 residues. CDR1 and CDR2 from the germline V gene are MNHEY and SVGEGT. The CDR3 sequence: CASSYQGQGLGTQYF.

This rearrangement joins TRBV12-3 or TRBV12-4 to TRBJ1-2; TCRdb's D gene call, TRBD1, goes unchecked for lack of DNA. The CDR3 has 14 amino acids. The CDR3 loop is CASSLGPVGVGYTF.

The V call is TRBV5-4, the J call TRBJ2-7; as DNA is missing, the TRBD2 call by TCRdb cannot be tested. Germline-derived CDR1 and CDR2 are SGHNT and YYREEE (reference sequence). The length of the CDR3 is 17 residues. CDR3: CASSLGPSGRRAYEQYF.

The chain combines TRBV29-1 with TRBJ1-4. The CDR3 consists of 14 residues. From germline, CDR1 is SQVTM and CDR2 ANQGSEA. The chain's CDR3 is CSVEVQGWREKLFF.

The chain carries TRBV20-1 and TRBJ2-1; TCRdb's D gene call, TRBD1, goes unchecked for lack of DNA. Germline V CDR1 and CDR2: DFQATT, SNEGSKA (reference sequence). The CDR3 length is 16 residues. The chain's CDR3 is CSARDPGRGMGVEQFF.

The chain has TRBV6-2 or TRBV6-3 and TRBJ2-3. Germline V gene lookup returns CDR1 MNHEY and CDR2 SVGEGT. The CDR3 has 13 amino acids. The CDR3 loop reads CASTRTSPDTQYF.

This chain connects TRBV12-3 or TRBV12-4 to TRBJ2-2; TCRdb names TRBD1, which stays unverified in the absence of DNA. This CDR3 contains 15 residues. CDR3 protein: CASRGQGLHTGELFF.

This chain's CDR3 is CASSDPGYGYTF. V is TRBV12-3 or TRBV12-4 and J is TRBJ1-2; the D call of TRBD1 rests on TCRdb alone, since no DNA is present to check it. The CDR3 is 12 residues long.

The rearrangement uses TRBV20-1 and TRBJ1-6. Germline V gene lookup returns CDR1 DFQATT and CDR2 SNEGSKA (reference sequence). This CDR3 is built from 14 residues. CDR3 sequence: CSARIGIAGSPLHF.

The genes are TRBV29-1 and TRBJ2-3; no DNA is available, so the TRBD1 call from TCRdb remains unchecked. Germline lookup yields CDR1 SQVTM and CDR2 ANQGSEA. The CDR3 length is 14 residues. The CDR3 reads CSVLTGSPTDTQYF.

The chain couples TRBV2 to TRBJ2-3; without DNA, the TCRdb call of TRBD1 cannot be checked. The CDR3 covers 13 residues. CDR1 is SNHLY, CDR2 FYNNEI, per germline. The CDR3 spells CASPRENTDTQYF.

The CDR3 spells CASSPLIAGVPDTQYF. The genes are TRBV7-9 and TRBJ2-3; TCRdb selects TRBD2, and the lack of DNA leaves this call unchecked. Looked up from germline, CDR1 is SEHNR and CDR2 is FQNEAQ (reference sequence). The CDR3 is 16 residues long. The variable domain in full, completed from reference TRBV7-9 and TRBJ2-3, reads DTGVSQNPRHKITKRGQNVTFRCDPISEHNRLYWYRQTLGQGPEFLTYFQNEAQLEKSRLLSDRFSAERPKGSFSTLEIQRTEQGDSAMYLCASSPLIAGVPDTQYFGPGTRLTVL.

The chain carries TRBV27 and TRBJ1-1; no DNA is available, so the TRBD1 call from TCRdb remains unchecked. CDR1 MNHEY and CDR2 SMNVEV come from the germline V gene (reference sequence). This CDR3 spans 16 amino acids. The CDR3 sequence: CASSFGTGVRNTEAFF.

The chain joins TRBV6-4 to TRBJ2-3; TCRdb picks TRBD2, but there is no DNA to check that call. The CDR3 has 15 residues. The germline CDR1 and CDR2 sequences are MRHNA and SNTAGT. CDR3 in amino acids: CASSDSGGNTDTQYF.

V gene TRBV5-6 combines with J gene TRBJ2-3; TCRdb's D call, TRBD2, is unchecked because there is no DNA. CDR1 is SGHDT and CDR2 is YYEEEE in the germline V gene. The CDR3 has 17 residues. CDR3 in amino acids: CASSRLGWGATGDTQYF.

CDR3 loop: CASSWLATDTQYF. The chain recombines TRBV28 with TRBJ2-3. CDR3 length: 13 amino acids. Looked up from germline, CDR1 is MDHEN and CDR2 is SYDVKM.